This T cell receptor beta chain is drawn from a study of blood T cell repertoires in COVID-19. Study-wide context: Collection of acute and convalescent COVID-19 samples took place in the United States, Italy and Spain. T cells, B-cell-depleted T cells, or PBMCs provided the cDNA or gDNA that served as material.

In the authors' workflow: Quantification of nucleated cells was approximated via reference gene primer amplification. The table came from immunoSEQ multiplex PCR; TCRdb's copy has only in-frame clones and leaves some out. V, J and clone size derive from that table, while D and trimming were established from the DNA sequence. The top ten clones hold about 2.4% of a sample with tens of thousands of clones, about 90% of them seen once. The CDR3 loop spans 15 amino acids. Germline V gene data show CDR1 as LGHDT and CDR2 as YNNKEL (reference sequence). J lost 6 bases, V lost 5 bases, and 9 bases had no gene match.

The chain has TRBV3-1 (or the pseudogene TRBV3-2) and TRBJ2-3; 9 bases fit TRBD2. What was sequenced was peripheral blood. The TCR originated in a human donor in a cohort sampled during active COVID-19. The CDR3 reads CASSSRGGAPDTQYF. The CDR3 bases are TGTGCCAGCAGCTCACGCGGGGGGGCCCCCGATACGCAGTATTTT.